Listed here is a single TCR beta chain. Its target is not known. A multiplex PCR was run with 60 Vbeta primers and 13 Jbeta primers. The assay was immunoSEQ multiplex PCR, and TCRdb's table has in-frame clones only and misses some. Among some 120,000 clones listed, roughly 63% were seen once. The sample originates from a study of cytomegalovirus exposure and HLA in healthy donors. Whole-study results and caveats: Sequencing depth roughly uniform across donors was assumed in presence/absence analyses. In a later analysis, V- and J-gene trimming of beta chains associated with a DCLRE1C missense variant, replicated independently.

V shed 0 bases and J shed 7 bases, with 16 bases lying between them. Germline V gene data show CDR1 as SGHRS and CDR2 as YFSETQ. The CDR3 length is 16 residues. Each donor's status was that of a healthy bone marrow donor. The TCR originated in a man aged 25-40 years in good health and CMV-seropositive. Source material: PBMCs. This rearrangement joins TRBV5-1 to TRBJ1-4; TRBD1 might be the D (6 bases). DNA of the CDR3: TGCGCCAGCAGCTTGGGGGCCAGGGGTGAGGGTGAAAAACTGTTTTTT. Amino acid sequence: CASSLGARGEGEKLFF.